The 28 T cell receptor beta chains below come from one sample, sequenced in a study of blood T cell repertoires in COVID-19. TCRdb keeps only in-frame clones here, not all; method: immunoSEQ multiplex PCR. This sample has 100,000 or so clones, with roughly 81% found just once. Sequences were obtained from peripheral blood. Receptors originate from a human donor in a cohort sampled during active COVID-19.

The chain uses TRBV19 and TRBJ2-2; TRBD1 might be the D (6 bases). CDR3 length: 17 residues. CDR1 is LNHDA, CDR2 SQIVND, per germline (reference sequence). V lost 7 bases, J lost 0 bases, and 18 bases lay in between. The CDR3 DNA sequence: TGTGCCAGTAACCAACCGGGACATCAATCGAACACCGGGGAGCTGTTTTTT. Amino acid sequence: CASNQPGHQSNTGELFF.

The chain recombines TRBV15 with TRBJ2-5; D gene ambiguous. The CDR3 sequence is 15 residues long. V lost 0 bases and J lost 1, with 9 bases in between. Germline assignment: CDR1 LNHNV and CDR2 YYDKDF (reference sequence). The DNA for the CDR3 is TGTGCCACCAGCAGAGATTGGCCGGGCCAAGAGACCCAGTACTTC. It translates to CATSRDWPGQETQYF.

This clone was seen more than once but under ten times. The V gene is TRBV7-2, the J gene TRBJ1-5; perhaps TRBD1 as D (5 bases). There are 15 residues in the CDR3. The ends were cut back, 3 bases at V and 7 bases at J, with 16 bases in the middle. Germline values: CDR1 SGHTA, CDR2 FQGNSA. CDR3 DNA sequence: TGTGCCAGCAGCTTTTTTGCAGGGCTCGGGCAGCCCCAGCATTTT. Amino acid sequence: CASSFFAGLGQPQHF. Full variable domain (rest looked up from reference TRBV7-2 and TRBJ1-5): GAGVSQSPSNKVTEKGKDVELRCDPISGHTALYWYRQSLGQGLEFLIYFQGNSAPDKSGLPSDRFSAERTGGSVSTLTIQRTQQEDSAVYLCASSFFAGLGQPQHFGDGTRLSIL.

The V gene is TRBV28, the J gene TRBJ1-4; TRBD1 aligns across 7 bases. CDR3 size: 14 residues. The trim removed 2 bases at V and 10 bases at J, leaving 7 bases unmatched. Germline CDR1 is MDHEN and CDR2 is SYDVKM. The CDR3 sequence: CASSLNRGLVKLFF. CDR3 coding DNA: TGTGCCAGCAGTTTAAACAGGGGTTTGGTAAAACTGTTTTTT.

V is TRBV28 and J is TRBJ2-7, with 8 nucleotides matching TRBD1. CDR1 MDHEN and CDR2 SYDVKM come from the germline V gene. This CDR3 is built from 16 residues. After removal of 7 bases from V and 4 bases from J, the junction contained 15 bases not matched to a gene. The CDR3 sequence is CASNFGADRGGYEQYF. The CDR3 bases are TGTGCCAGCAATTTTGGGGCAGACAGGGGAGGTTACGAGCAGTACTTC.

The V and J genes are TRBV19 and TRBJ2-2; the D is unclear. V was trimmed by 4 bases and J by 5 bases, leaving 11 bases between them. Germline CDR1 is LNHDA and CDR2 is SQIVND (reference sequence). The CDR3 contains 14 residues. In DNA form, the CDR3 reads TGTGCCAGTAGTAACCCCACTGAGACCGGGGAGCTGTTTTTT. Amino acid sequence: CASSNPTETGELFF.

This chain's CDR3 is CASSLGTAYGYTF. CDR3 bases: TGTGCCAGCAGCCTTGGGACAGCATATGGCTACACCTTC. The chain couples TRBV7-9 to TRBJ1-2, with 7 bases aligning to TRBD1. Germline-derived CDR1 and CDR2 are SEHNR and FQNEAQ (reference sequence). The CDR3 runs to 13 residues. J gave up 5 bases and V 5 bases, and 5 bases lay outside the gene matches.

This clone was detected only once. The chain recombines TRBV7-3 with TRBJ2-5; weak D call: TRBD1 (5 bases). Germline V gene lookup returns CDR1 SGHTA and CDR2 FQGTGA. V lost 5 bases and J 2 bases, leaving 9 bases between the germline ends. This CDR3 spans 13 amino acids. The CDR3 here is CASSQGQQETQYF. DNA of the CDR3: TGTGCCAGCAGCCAGGGCCAACAAGAGACCCAGTACTTC.

V is TRBV7-2 and J is TRBJ2-3; D uncertain. The length of the CDR3 is 14 residues. CDR1 and CDR2 (germline): SGHTA, FQGNSA. V was trimmed by 5 bases and J by 0 bases, leaving 9 bases between them. CDR3 DNA sequence: TGTGCCAGCAGCGCACTTACTAGCACAGATACGCAGTATTTT. Amino acid sequence: CASSALTSTDTQYF.

This clone was detected only once. The V call is TRBV6-5, the J call TRBJ2-1, with 9 positions matching TRBD2. CDR1 is MNHEY, CDR2 SVGAGI, per germline. The CDR3 contains 16 residues. Trimming cost V 4 bases and J 6 bases; bases outside gene matches: 10. The CDR3 sequence: CASSSLSGGMGNEQFF. In DNA, the CDR3 is TGTGCCAGCAGTTCCCTAAGCGGGGGGATGGGCAATGAGCAGTTCTTC.

The rearrangement joins TRBV5-1 to TRBJ2-6; 7 nucleotides line up with TRBD1. The CDR3 has 15 amino acids. V gave up 3 bases and J gave up 1 base; unmatched junction bases: 1. Per the germline V gene, CDR1 is SGHRS and CDR2 is YFSETQ. CDR3 amino acids: CASSSRGSGANVLTF. The DNA for the CDR3 is TGCGCCAGCAGCTCCAGGGGGTCTGGGGCCAACGTCCTGACTTTC.

J is TRBJ1-1 and V is TRBV28, with D maybe TRBD1 (6 bases). The ends were cut back, 3 bases at V and 6 bases at J, with 17 bases in the middle. The CDR3 sequence is 15 residues long. CDR1 and CDR2 (germline): MDHEN, SYDVKM. The CDR3 sequence: CASSFMGRGSAEAFF. The CDR3 DNA reads TGTGCCAGCAGTTTTATGGGCAGGGGTTCGGCTGAAGCTTTCTTT.

The V gene is TRBV24-1, the J gene TRBJ1-5; D unresolved. The germline gives CDR1 KGHDR, CDR2 SFDVKD. The ends were cut back, 2 bases at V and 11 bases at J, with 12 bases in the middle. The CDR3 spans 13 residues. Here the CDR3 reads CATSDWQALTQHF. The DNA for the CDR3 is TGTGCCACCAGTGATTGGCAGGCTTTGACCCAGCATTTT.

The gene calls are TRBV11-2 and TRBJ2-7; TRBD1 matches 10 bases. The V and J ends lost 5 bases and 2 bases, in that order; junction bases with no gene match: 12. The CDR3 covers 17 residues. Germline CDR1 reads SGHAT; CDR2 reads FQNNGV. CDR3 residues: CASSPEPGQGRPYEQYF. CDR3 DNA: TGTGCCAGCAGCCCCGAGCCGGGACAGGGGCGACCCTACGAGCAGTACTTC.

The J gene is TRBJ2-1, the V gene TRBV19; D remains unclear. CDR1 and CDR2 from the germline V gene are LNHDA and SQIVND (reference sequence). The CDR3 is 15 residues long. V was trimmed by 3 bases and J by 0 bases, leaving 9 bases between them. CDR3 nucleotides: TGTGCCAGTAGTATTCTTACATTCTCCTACAATGAGCAGTTCTTC. Translating gives CASSILTFSYNEQFF.

This chain uses TRBV6-5 with TRBJ1-1; tentative D call: TRBD1 (5 bases). Deletions cut 4 bases from V and 4 bases from J, with 16 bases between. CDR1 is MNHEY, CDR2 SVGAGI, per germline. This CDR3 spans 15 amino acids. The CDR3 DNA reads TGTGCCAGCAGTTTCGCCGACAGTCTGTCCACTGAAGCTTTCTTT. This sequence encodes CASSFADSLSTEAFF.

The chain couples TRBV5-1 to TRBJ2-7; TRBD2 matches 12 bases. CDR3 length: 16 residues. Germline V gene lookup returns CDR1 SGHRS and CDR2 YFSETQ. The V segment lost 0 bases and the J segment 4 bases; nucleotides outside the gene matches: 5. The CDR3 sequence is CASSLGLAGAGYEQYF. CDR3 DNA: TGCGCCAGCAGCTTGGGACTAGCGGGAGCGGGGTACGAGCAGTACTTC.

Points on this clone: Germline and junction disagree at one end, which may indicate a read error. CDR3 sequence reads: CASSLEPGRTNNF. The DNA of the CDR3 is TGTGCCAGCAGCTTAGAACCGGGGAGAACCAACAACTTC. The chain has TRBV7-2 and TRBJ2-5, with TRBD2 as a possible D gene (5 bases). CDR3 length: 13 amino acids. The V gene's germline CDR1 is SGHTA and CDR2 FQGNSA.

The chain uses TRBV6-5 and TRBJ2-7; TRBD1 agrees at 10 bases. The length of the CDR3 is 15 residues. Per the germline V gene, CDR1 is MNHEY and CDR2 is SVGAGI. V lost 2 bases and J lost 2; bases outside the gene matches: 3. This chain's CDR3 is CASSYTGQGPYEQYF. The CDR3 DNA follows: TGTGCCAGCAGTTACACGGGACAGGGGCCCTACGAGCAGTACTTC.

V and J are TRBV30 and TRBJ1-1; the D is unclear. The CDR3 totals 13 residues. Germline CDR1 and CDR2: GTSNPN and SVGIG (reference sequence). V lost 0 bases, J lost 1 base, and 6 bases lay in between. The CDR3 DNA is TGTGCCTGGAGTGTGTCGAGGAACACTGAAGCTTTCTTT. This sequence encodes CAWSVSRNTEAFF.

This chain connects TRBV24-1 to TRBJ2-7; the match to TRBD2 covers 8 bases. The CDR3 loop spans 13 amino acids. Germline CDR1 KGHDR, CDR2 SFDVKD. V lost 5 bases, J lost 6 bases, and 5 bases stayed unmatched. The CDR3 DNA reads TGTGCCACCAGTGCCTCGGGGGGGGTCGAGCAGTACTTC. It specifies CATSASGGVEQYF.

CDR3 in amino acids: CSVFDSGRTDTQYF. The CDR3 DNA reads TGCAGCGTTTTTGATAGCGGTCGCACAGATACGCAGTATTTT. V gene TRBV29-1 combines with J gene TRBJ2-3, with TRBD2 as a possible D gene (6 bases). There are 14 residues in the CDR3. Per the germline V gene, CDR1 is SQVTM and CDR2 is ANQGSEA. The germline V and J ends were trimmed by 5 bases and 1 base, with 13 bases remaining between them.

The rearrangement uses TRBV10-3 and TRBJ2-5, with D maybe TRBD2 (5 bases). The germline V gene has CDR1 ENHRY and CDR2 SYGVKD. Trimming left V 6 bases short and J 2 bases short, with 10 bases between. The CDR3 is 13 residues long. The CDR3 DNA reads as TGTGCCATCAGGCAGAGGGAACAAGAGACCCAGTACTTC. Its translation: CAIRQREQETQYF.

This CDR3 is CASSLSQGGVNTEAFF. The CDR3, as DNA: TGTGCCAGCAGCTTATCGCAGGGCGGGGTGAACACTGAAGCTTTCTTT. This rearrangement joins TRBV7-6 to TRBJ1-1; possibly TRBD1 for D (5 bases). This CDR3 has 16 residues. Germline V CDR1 and CDR2: SGHVS, FNYEAQ. The V and J ends lost 2 bases and 0 bases respectively, with 13 bases between them.

The gene calls are TRBV3-1 (or the pseudogene TRBV3-2) and TRBJ1-4; 9 bases are a match to TRBD1. The CDR3 runs to 14 residues. With V trimmed by 2 bases and J by 10 bases, 5 bases remained unmatched. Germline V lookup: CDR1 LGHDT, CDR2 YNNKEL (reference sequence). CDR3 amino acids: CASSQPSTGGKLFF. CDR3 DNA: TGTGCCAGCAGCCAACCCTCGACAGGGGGAAAACTGTTTTTT.

This sequence joins TRBV29-1 and TRBJ2-1; possibly TRBD1 for D (6 bases). Germline V gene lookup returns CDR1 SQVTM and CDR2 ANQGSEA. V lost 8 bases, J lost 3 bases, and 14 bases lay in between. The CDR3 covers 13 residues. This chain's CDR3 is CSLIQGVYNEQFF. CDR3 coding DNA: TGCAGCCTAATACAGGGTGTCTACAATGAGCAGTTCTTC.

Only one count was recorded for this clone. The chain joins TRBV5-1 to TRBJ1-1; 7 bases are a match to TRBD1. Germline loops: CDR1 SGHRS, CDR2 YFSETQ. CDR3 length: 15 residues. Losses at the gene ends were 6 bases for V and 1 base for J; bases not matched to a gene: 9. The CDR3: CASNPYGQANTEAFF. CDR3 DNA: TGCGCCAGCAACCCATACGGACAGGCGAACACTGAAGCTTTCTTT.

This clone has only one observation. The V call is TRBV15, the J call TRBJ2-7; possibly TRBD2 for D (5 bases). From germline, CDR1 is LNHNV and CDR2 YYDKDF (reference sequence). The length of the CDR3 is 15 residues. Trimming removed 0 bases at V and 0 bases at J, with 9 bases between. CDR3: CATSRDRGVSYEQYF. In DNA, the CDR3 is TGTGCCACCAGCAGAGATCGGGGTGTCTCCTACGAGCAGTACTTC.